A selection of T cell receptor beta chains follows, all from one sample in a study of blood T cell repertoires in COVID-19. Profiling relied on immunoSEQ multiplex PCR, and the TCRdb table lists in-frame clones only, not all of them. This repertoire shows approximately 200,000 clones, about 90% found once; its top ten account for around 3.6%. Sequenced input: PBMCs or T cells enriched from blood (not recorded which). Receptors originate from a young woman who had been exposed to COVID-19. Both conserved end residues are part of each CDR3. The order of the fields is V gene, D gene, clone size, J gene, CDR3 DNA, CDR3 protein. A D gene is named only where the DNA matches it firmly. Size is omitted from some rows. Given values are once, few, many or a class for expanded clones.

TRBV27	-	-	TRBJ2-1	TGTGCCAGCAGTTTGGGGCATGAGCAGTTCTTC	CASSLGHEQFF
TRBV6-5	-	-	TRBJ2-1	TGTGCCAGCAGTTACTCCGCGGAGACCCCTTACAATGAGCAGTTCTTC	CASSYSAETPYNEQFF
TRBV5-1	-	-	TRBJ2-3	TGCGCCAGCAGCTTGCAGCGCAGAGGGGGAGCAGATACGCAGTATTTT	CASSLQRRGGADTQYF
TRBV5-1	TRBD1	-	TRBJ1-1	TGCGCCAGCAGCGTCGGACAGGGGGAAGGTACTGAAGCTTTCTTT	CASSVGQGEGTEAFF
TRBV6-1	-	-	TRBJ2-3	TGTGCCAGCAGTGAATTCGGGAGCACAGATACGCAGTATTTT	CASSEFGSTDTQYF
TRBV6-5	-	-	TRBJ2-3	TGTGCCAGCAACGGAGGGTACGGACATACGCAGTATTTT	CASNGGYGHTQYF
TRBV12-5	-	-	TRBJ1-5	TGTGCTAGTGGTTTGCCAGGGGGCAATCAGCCCCAGCATTTT	CASGLPGGNQPQHF
TRBV6-5	-	-	TRBJ2-7	TGTGCCAGCAGTCTCACAGGGCCCTACGAGCAGTACTTC	CASSLTGPYEQYF
TRBV5-5	-	-	TRBJ2-7	TGTGCCAGCACCCACGGGAGATCCGAGCAGTACTTC	CASTHGRSEQYF
TRBV27	-	-	TRBJ2-4	TGTGCCAGCAGTTCGGGACTGAGACTAGCCAAAAACATTCAGTACTTC	CASSSGLRLAKNIQYF
TRBV12-3/TRBV12-4	-	-	TRBJ2-4	TGTGCCAGCAGTTTAACAGGTGCCAATCAGTACTTC	CASSLTGANQYF
TRBV9	TRBD1	-	TRBJ1-5	TGTGCCAGCAGCAGGGGGCAAACAGGCAATCAGCCCCAGCATTTT	CASSRGQTGNQPQHF
TRBV6-5	-	-	TRBJ1-2	TGTGCCAGCTTTGGATTTGCAGGGGAGGGCTACACCTTC	CASFGFAGEGYTF
TRBV28	-	-	TRBJ1-5	TGTGCCGGGGGCCGTAGCAATCAGCCCCAGCATTTT	CAGGRSNQPQHF
TRBV6-5	TRBD1	-	TRBJ2-3	TGTGCCAGCAGTCTAAGACAGGGGGGCACAGATACGCAGTATTTT	CASSLRQGGTDTQYF
TRBV9	TRBD2	-	TRBJ2-1	TGTGCCAGCAGCCTCGGACTAGCGGGAGCCTACAATGAGCAGTTCTTC	CASSLGLAGAYNEQFF
TRBV7-9	-	-	TRBJ2-5	TGTGCCAGCAGCTTAGAGCTGAGGTCCCAGTACTTC	CASSLELRSQYF
TRBV5-1	-	-	TRBJ1-1	TGCGCCAGCAGCACACAGGGTAGTGGTACTGAAGCTTTCTTT	CASSTQGSGTEAFF
TRBV18	-	-	TRBJ2-3	TGTGCCAGCTCACCACTCGGCGGGGTGGCAGATACGCAGTATTTT	CASSPLGGVADTQYF
TRBV11-3	TRBD1	-	TRBJ1-5	TGTGCCAGCAGAGTAGCCCGCCCCAGGGGGCGTACTCAGCCCCAGCATTTT	CASRVARPRGRTQPQHF
TRBV11-2	TRBD2	-	TRBJ2-3	TGTGCCAGCAGCTTAGCTCTGGGGACTAGGGTTACAGATACGCAGTATTTT	CASSLALGTRVTDTQYF
TRBV12-5	-	-	TRBJ2-5	TGTGCTAGTGGCCACACAGTCCAAGAGACCCAGTACTTC	CASGHTVQETQYF
TRBV7-2	TRBD2	-	TRBJ2-1	TGTGCCAGCAGCACCAGCGGGAGCTCCTACAATGAGCAGTTCTTC	CASSTSGSSYNEQFF
TRBV11-2	-	once	TRBJ1-1	TGTGCCAGCAGCCCCGGAGGAGGATTCTCGAACACTGAAGCTTTCTTT	CASSPGGGFSNTEAFF
TRBV4-1	TRBD1	-	TRBJ1-1	TGCGCCAGCAGCCTGGCGGACAGGGGTCTCACTGAAGCTTTCTTT	CASSLADRGLTEAFF
TRBV11-2	TRBD1	-	TRBJ1-3	TGTGCCAGCGGAAGTTTACAGGGGGCGTCTGGAAACACCATATATTTT	CASGSLQGASGNTIYF
TRBV6-1	-	once	TRBJ2-4	TGTGCCAGCAGTGAATACAGGGCCGCGGCCAAAAACATTCAGTACTTC	CASSEYRAAAKNIQYF
TRBV2	-	once	TRBJ2-4	TGTGCCAGTAACCCAGGGGAAGGGAGCATTCAGTACTTC	CASNPGEGSIQYF
TRBV10-1	-	few	TRBJ1-1	TGCGCCAGCAGTGAGTCCGGACAGCCTGAAGCTTTCTTT	CASSESGQPEAFF
TRBV29-1	TRBD1	-	TRBJ1-2	TGCAGCGTTGAAACGAACAGGGGGCTCGGCTACACCTTC	CSVETNRGLGYTF
TRBV25-1	TRBD2	-	TRBJ2-7	TGTGCCAGCAGTGAGGGAGCGGGATTTGGATCCTACGAGCAGTACTTC	CASSEGAGFGSYEQYF